This T cell receptor (beta chain) was observed in a study of blood T cells in healthy people across ages. Study-level results: A greater number of naive CD4+ cells and higher diversity distinguished long-lived donors from aged donors.

The V gene lost 6 bases and the J gene lost 0 bases, with 18 bases spanning the gap. The length of the CDR3 is 17 residues. The V gene's germline CDR1 is SGHTA and CDR2 FQGNSA. A second PCR, run for roughly 7 to 11 cycles, used a sample-barcoded 5' primer plus a J-beta primer mix. All cDNA molecules were each tagged by a template-switch adaptor with 12 random nucleotides. A single record per CDR3 protein comes from TCRdb applying MiXCR to the 5' RACE reads. The sample has around 1,800,000 distinct CDR3 sequences, roughly two fifths seen once; the top ten hold about 21%. About this clonotype: Its antigen is unknown.

At least 6 micrograms of total RNA were extracted per sample. The rearrangement uses TRBV7-2 and TRBJ1-3, with D possibly being TRBD1 (5 bases). The sequencing sample was made of blood. This sequence originates from a human donor in good health. CDR3 in amino acids: CASRKPGSYRSGNTIYF. CDR3 coding DNA: TGTGCCAGCAGAAAACCAGGGTCTTATCGCTCTGGAAACACCATATATTTT.